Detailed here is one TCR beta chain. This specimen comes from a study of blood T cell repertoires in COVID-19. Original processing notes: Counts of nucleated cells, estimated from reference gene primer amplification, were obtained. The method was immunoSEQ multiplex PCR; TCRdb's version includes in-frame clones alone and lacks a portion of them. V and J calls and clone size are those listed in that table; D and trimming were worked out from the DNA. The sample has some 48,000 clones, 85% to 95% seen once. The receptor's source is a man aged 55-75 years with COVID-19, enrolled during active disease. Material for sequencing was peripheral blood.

The CDR3 region is CASSPDRDAAFF. In nucleotides, the CDR3 is TGTGCCAGCTCACCAGACAGGGACGCAGCTTTCTTT. The genes are TRBV18 and TRBJ1-1, with 7 bases that match TRBD1. The V gene's germline CDR1 is KGHSH and CDR2 LQKENI. The V and J ends lost 2 bases and 10 bases, in that order; junction bases with no gene match: 4. This CDR3 region has 12 residues.